This passage covers 32 T cell receptor beta chains from one sample sequenced in a study of T cell responses to AZD1222 COVID-19 vaccine. Measured with immunoSEQ multiplex PCR; TCRdb has only the in-frame clones, and not every one. The data contain around 150,000 clones, just over 90% of them singletons. The sample here was peripheral blood, taken on day 0 of MenACWY control vaccination. The receptors derive from an adult in good health.

The chain couples TRBV4-1 to TRBJ1-1, with no clear D. Germline V gives CDR1 MGHRA, CDR2 YSYEKL. The CDR3 covers 15 residues. The germline V and J ends were trimmed by 4 bases and 1 base, with 13 bases remaining between them. In nucleotides, the CDR3 is TGCGCCAGCAGCCGAGGAGGAGGCGCGAACACTGAAGCTTTCTTT. Protein product: CASSRGGGANTEAFF.

A single count supports this clone. J is TRBJ2-1 and V is TRBV7-9; 8 nucleotides align to TRBD2. CDR3 length equals 18 residues. The V and J ends lost 7 bases and 0 bases, in that order; junction bases with no gene match: 14. Per germline, CDR1 SEHNR and CDR2 FQNEAQ (reference sequence). DNA of the CDR3: TGTGCCAGCATCGCGTTAGGACTAGCCTCAAGCTCCTACAATGAGCAGTTCTTC. It codes for CASIALGLASSSYNEQFF.

V gene TRBV9 combines with J gene TRBJ2-7; 7 bases are a match to TRBD1. This CDR3 has 15 amino acids. Per germline, CDR1 SGDLS and CDR2 YYNGEE. The ends lost 3 bases at V and 2 bases at J; junction bases unmatched: 8. This chain's CDR3 is CASSGDRKYPYEQYF. The CDR3 DNA reads as TGTGCCAGCAGCGGGGACAGAAAATATCCCTACGAGCAGTACTTC.

CDR3 amino acids: CATSAREGLYEQYF. In DNA, the CDR3 is TGTGCCACCAGTGCTCGGGAGGGCTTATACGAGCAGTACTTC. This chain joins TRBV24-1 and TRBJ2-7, with 8 bases matching TRBD2. Germline V lookup: CDR1 KGHDR, CDR2 SFDVKD. V lost 5 bases and J lost 4; bases outside the gene matches: 6. The CDR3 covers 14 residues.

The chain links TRBV3-1 (or the pseudogene TRBV3-2) to TRBJ1-6; 7 nucleotides match TRBD1. The CDR3 consists of 16 residues. With V trimmed by 2 bases and J by 10 bases, 11 bases remained unmatched. From germline, CDR1 is LGHDT and CDR2 YNNKEL (reference sequence). The CDR3 DNA is TGTGCCAGCAGCCAACCTCCGACAGGGATCTCCTCACCCCTCCACTTT. Translating it yields CASSQPPTGISSPLHF.

This clone is classed as medium-sized. V usage is TRBV7-2 and J usage is TRBJ2-7; D is perhaps TRBD1 (6 bases). Germline CDR1 reads SGHTA; CDR2 reads FQGNSA. The V end lost 4 bases, the J end lost 7 bases, and 23 bases lay between the germline ends. The CDR3 extends over 16 amino acids. The CDR3: CASSSNRDKVLREQYF. CDR3 nucleotides: TGTGCCAGCAGCTCCAACAGGGATAAGGTCCTACGAGAGCAGTACTTC.

As for this clone: The sample has other DNA sequences that encode this CDR3 too. The chain couples TRBV14 to TRBJ2-3; possibly TRBD1 or TRBD2 for D (5 bases each). Germline loops: CDR1 SGHDN, CDR2 FVKESK. The CDR3 runs 14 residues. The ends were cut back, 1 base at V and 4 bases at J, with 9 bases in the middle. CDR3: CASSQGLGADTQYF. The CDR3 DNA sequence: TGTGCCAGCAGCCAAGGGCTGGGGGCAGATACGCAGTATTTT.

The chain employs TRBV29-1 and TRBJ2-3, with TRBD2 matching over 9 bases. Germline V gives CDR1 SQVTM, CDR2 ANQGSEA. V shed 3 bases, J shed 1 base, and the junction held 5 bases outside the gene matches. This CDR3 contains 15 residues. The CDR3 bases are TGCAGCGTTGACGCTAGCGGGATAGGCACAGATACGCAGTATTTT. It specifies CSVDASGIGTDTQYF.

This clone was counted between two and nine times. The chain recombines TRBV2 with TRBJ1-6; maybe TRBD1 (5 bases). The CDR3 has 10 residues. The germline V gene has CDR1 SNHLY and CDR2 FYNNEI. V was pared by 2 bases and J by 15 bases, with 5 bases between. The CDR3 DNA reads TGTGCCAGCAGTGAAAGGGGCCTCCACTTT. Residues: CASSERGLHF.

The J gene is TRBJ1-5, the V gene TRBV4-1; D ambiguous. V was pared by 1 base and J by 9 bases, with 10 bases between. The CDR3 extends over 13 amino acids. CDR1 is MGHRA, CDR2 YSYEKL, per germline. The CDR3 is CASSQAGLRPQHF. Written as DNA, the CDR3 is TGCGCCAGCAGCCAAGCCGGTCTACGGCCCCAGCATTTT.

V and J are TRBV6-5 and TRBJ1-2, with 7 bases fitting TRBD1. Germline values: CDR1 MNHEY, CDR2 SVGAGI. This CDR3 contains 13 residues. The V gene end was trimmed by 6 bases and the J gene end by 4 bases; junction bases not matched to a gene: 5. The CDR3 reads CASRDRTVYGYTF. CDR3 DNA: TGTGCCAGCAGGGACAGGACAGTCTATGGCTACACCTTC.

V usage is TRBV7-3 and J usage is TRBJ2-1; weak D call: TRBD2 (6 bases). The CDR3 spans 15 residues. Germline CDR1 reads SGHTA; CDR2 reads FQGTGA. Trimming shortened V by 5 bases and J by 7 bases, and 18 bases separated the two germline ends. In DNA, the CDR3 is TGTGCCAGCAGCCCTTTTCGGAGGGCCGATAATGAGCAGTTCTTC. This translates into CASSPFRRADNEQFF.

The J gene is TRBJ2-3, the V gene TRBV5-1, with TRBD1 identical over 9 bases. The CDR3 consists of 16 residues. V lost 0 bases, J lost 5 bases, and 7 bases stayed unmatched. CDR1 and CDR2 (germline): SGHRS, YFSETQ. Here the CDR3 reads CASSLDGTGRKDTQYF. In DNA, the CDR3 is TGCGCCAGCAGCTTGGACGGGACAGGGAGGAAAGATACGCAGTATTTT.

The V call is TRBV27, the J call TRBJ1-5, with unresolved D. The CDR3 has 14 amino acids. V dropped 2 bases and J dropped 11 bases, with 16 bases sitting between them. The germline gives CDR1 MNHEY, CDR2 SMNVEV (reference sequence). CDR3 protein: CASSLNGPGRAQHF. CDR3 DNA sequence: TGTGCCAGCAGTTTAAACGGGCCAGGTCGAGCCCAGCATTTT.

The chain is built from TRBV20-1 and TRBJ2-5, with D possibly being TRBD2 (6 bases). V lost 3 bases, J lost 5 bases, and 13 bases lay in between. Per the germline V gene, CDR1 is DFQATT and CDR2 is SNEGSKA (reference sequence). CDR3 length equals 13 residues. The CDR3 loop reads CSASSGGGETQYF. The CDR3 nucleotides are TGCAGTGCTAGTAGCGGCGGAGGGGAGACCCAGTACTTC.

The chain couples TRBV27 to TRBJ2-7; 8 positions agree with TRBD1. CDR3 length: 15 amino acids. The V segment lost 0 bases and the J segment 1 base; nucleotides outside the gene matches: 2. The germline V gene has CDR1 MNHEY and CDR2 SMNVEV (reference sequence). CDR3 nucleotide sequence: TGTGCCAGCAGTTTATCGACAGGGGCGTCCTACGAGCAGTACTTC. Translated: CASSLSTGASYEQYF.

The chain is built from TRBV28 and TRBJ2-5, with TRBD2 identical over 10 bases. The germline CDR1 and CDR2 sequences are MDHEN and SYDVKM. Trimming removed 4 bases from V and 5 bases from J; junction bases left unmatched: 7. CDR3 length: 15 residues. The CDR3 coding sequence is TGTGCCAGCAGTTCACTAGCGGGGCGAGTGGAGACCCAGTACTTC. Residues: CASSSLAGRVETQYF.

This clone was counted once. The V call is TRBV28, the J call TRBJ2-5; 7 positions agree with TRBD2. Germline loops: CDR1 MDHEN, CDR2 SYDVKM. J gave up 1 base and V 6 bases, and 5 bases lay outside the gene matches. CDR3 length equals 14 residues. CDR3 sequence reads: CASRLPGGQETQYF. In DNA form, the CDR3 reads TGTGCCAGCAGGCTCCCGGGGGGCCAAGAGACCCAGTACTTC.

The chain uses TRBV28 and TRBJ1-5; no definite D call. The CDR3 has 11 residues. Looked up from germline, CDR1 is MDHEN and CDR2 is SYDVKM. Trimming cost V 4 bases and J 5 bases, with 3 bases left between them. This CDR3 is CASSSDQPQHF. The CDR3, as DNA: TGTGCCAGCAGTTCGGATCAGCCCCAGCATTTT. The entire variable domain, with the rest obtained from reference TRBV28 and TRBJ1-5, is as follows: DVKVTQSSRYLVKRTGEKVFLECVQDMDHENMFWYRQDPGLGLRLIYFSYDVKMKEKGDIPEGYSVSREKKERFSLILESASTNQTSMYLCASSSDQPQHFGDGTRLSIL.

The chain carries TRBV7-3 and TRBJ1-1, with D maybe TRBD1 (5 bases). V was trimmed by 4 bases and J by 2 bases, leaving 8 bases between them. The CDR3 contains 13 residues. Germline assignment: CDR1 SGHTA and CDR2 FQGTGA. CDR3: CASSYRFNTEAFF. As DNA, the CDR3 is TGTGCCAGCAGCTACAGGTTTAACACTGAAGCTTTCTTT.

The J gene is TRBJ1-1, the V gene TRBV6-5; no clear D. The germline V gene has CDR1 MNHEY and CDR2 SVGAGI. Trimming took off 7 bases at V and 0 bases at J, with 15 bases between the two ends. The CDR3 is 15 amino acids. CDR3: CASMAQSTLNTEAFF. The CDR3 nucleotides read TGTGCCAGCATGGCCCAGAGCACCCTGAACACTGAAGCTTTCTTT.

The chain employs TRBV4-2 and TRBJ2-1; no firm D call. The germline V and J ends were trimmed by 2 bases and 3 bases, with 8 bases remaining between them. CDR3 size: 14 residues. Germline CDR1 and CDR2: LGHNA and YNFKEQ. CDR3 nucleotide sequence: TGTGCCAGCAGCCAACCCCCGCTCTACAATGAGCAGTTCTTC. It encodes CASSQPPLYNEQFF.

This chain joins TRBV7-3 and TRBJ1-1, with 8 bases aligning to TRBD1. Germline lookup yields CDR1 SGHTA and CDR2 FQGTGA. Trimming at V came to 3 bases and at J to 3 bases, leaving 0 bases not matched to a gene. The CDR3 runs 13 residues. CDR3 sequence: CASSLDRDTEAFF. The CDR3 DNA sequence: TGTGCCAGCAGCTTGGACAGGGACACTGAAGCTTTCTTT.

The rearrangement links TRBV24-1 to TRBJ2-1; TRBD1 agrees at 12 bases. CDR1 is KGHDR and CDR2 is SFDVKD in the germline V gene. V gave up 3 bases and J gave up 8 bases; unmatched junction bases: 10. CDR3 length: 17 residues. In nucleotides, the CDR3 is TGTGCCACCAGTGATCCGGTGGGAGGGACAGGGGGCGATGAGCAGTTCTTC. The encoded protein is CATSDPVGGTGGDEQFF.

This chain's CDR3 is CASSLRLADSTDTQYF. The DNA for the CDR3 is TGTGCCAGCAGCCTTCGCTTAGCGGATAGCACAGATACGCAGTATTTT. This sequence joins TRBV9 and TRBJ2-3, with D tentatively TRBD2 (6 bases). In germline, CDR1 is SGDLS, CDR2 YYNGEE. The V gene lost 4 bases and the J gene lost 0 bases, with 15 bases spanning the gap. The CDR3 totals 16 residues.

V and J are TRBV24-1 and TRBJ2-5; no definite D call. CDR3 length: 14 residues. Germline CDR1 KGHDR, CDR2 SFDVKD. V was clipped by 4 bases and J by 4 bases, with 12 bases between them. The CDR3 is CATSDQWSRETQYF. In DNA form, the CDR3 reads TGTGCCACCAGTGACCAGTGGTCTCGAGAGACCCAGTACTTC.

The V call is TRBV29-1, the J call TRBJ2-1; possible D gene TRBD1, 5 bases. The CDR3 loop spans 11 amino acids. V was cut by 7 bases and J by 12 bases, with 16 bases left in between. Per the germline V gene, CDR1 is SQVTM and CDR2 is ANQGSEA. The CDR3 spells CSGGQSESQFF. For the CDR3, the DNA is TGCAGCGGTGGACAATCGGAATCGCAGTTCTTC.

This clone has only a few counts. The genes are TRBV6-5 and TRBJ1-6; 10 bases are shared with TRBD1. The CDR3 is made up of 13 amino acids. Trimming took 5 bases from V and 9 from J; bases not matched to a gene: 1. In germline, CDR1 is MNHEY, CDR2 SVGAGI. The CDR3 is CASSRDRGSPLHF. CDR3 bases: TGTGCCAGCAGTAGGGACAGGGGTTCACCCCTCCACTTT.

The chain employs TRBV19 and TRBJ1-5; no reliable D call. Germline loops: CDR1 LNHDA, CDR2 SQIVND (reference sequence). The V gene lost 0 bases and the J gene lost 0 bases, with 21 bases spanning the gap. This CDR3 region has 20 residues. The CDR3 spells CASSIDPEATQLLSNQPQHF. In nucleotides, the CDR3 is TGTGCCAGTAGTATAGATCCGGAGGCTACCCAGCTACTTAGCAATCAGCCCCAGCATTTT.

The V and J genes are TRBV27 and TRBJ1-2, with 9 bases identical to TRBD1. J gave up 4 bases and V 4 bases, and 7 bases lay outside the gene matches. Germline CDR1 MNHEY, CDR2 SMNVEV (reference sequence). The CDR3 spans 15 residues. In DNA, the CDR3 is TGTGCCAGCAGTTACCAGGGGGACAGGGCCTATGGCTACACCTTC. Its translation is CASSYQGDRAYGYTF.

The chain couples TRBV28 to TRBJ1-1; no clear D. The germline V and J ends were trimmed by 1 base and 8 bases, with 17 bases remaining between them. Germline lookup yields CDR1 MDHEN and CDR2 SYDVKM. The CDR3 contains 15 residues. CDR3 sequence (DNA): TGTGCCAGCAGTTTATCCTTGGGGAGGGAAAACGAAGCTTTCTTT. This encodes CASSLSLGRENEAFF.

This chain joins TRBV10-3 and TRBJ2-7; the D gene is possibly TRBD1 (6 bases). There are 17 residues in the CDR3. With 0 bases removed from V and 0 bases from J, the gap between germline ends came to 15 bases. Germline V gene lookup returns CDR1 ENHRY and CDR2 SYGVKD. This CDR3 is CAISESRPGHSSYEQYF. The CDR3 region has the DNA TGTGCCATCAGTGAGTCCCGACCGGGACACAGCTCCTACGAGCAGTACTTC.